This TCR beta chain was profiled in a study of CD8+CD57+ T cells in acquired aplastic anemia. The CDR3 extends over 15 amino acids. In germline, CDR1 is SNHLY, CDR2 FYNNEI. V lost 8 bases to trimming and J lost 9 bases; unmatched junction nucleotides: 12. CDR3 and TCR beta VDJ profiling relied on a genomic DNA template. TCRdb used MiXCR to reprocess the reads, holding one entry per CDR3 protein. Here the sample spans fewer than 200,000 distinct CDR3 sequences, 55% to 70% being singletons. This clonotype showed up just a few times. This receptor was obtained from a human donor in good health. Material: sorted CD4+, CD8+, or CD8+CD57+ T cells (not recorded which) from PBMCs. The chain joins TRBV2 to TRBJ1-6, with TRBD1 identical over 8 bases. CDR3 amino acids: CASQTLDRVGSPLHF. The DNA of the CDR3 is TGTGCCAGCCAAACCCTGGACAGGGTTGGTTCACCCCTCCACTTT.